A selection of T cell receptor beta chains follows, all from one sample in a study of T cells after yellow fever vaccination. TCRdb processed the 5' RACE reads anew with MiXCR; each CDR3 protein has one entry. The sample holds hundreds of thousands of distinct CDR3 sequences, approximately 12% seen once. The source was CD4+ T cells sorted from PBMCs, collected 15 days after the yellow fever booster vaccination. Receptor source: a young man who received the YFV17D yellow fever vaccine. The CDR3 runs from the conserved cysteine through the conserved F or W. Each record gives: D gene, V gene, clone size, J gene, CDR3 protein, CDR3 DNA. The D gene is left open where the match is weak. Where a row states a size, it is once, few, many or the class of an expanded clone; other rows omit it.

d_gene: TRBD2; v_gene: TRBV28; abundance: few; j_gene: TRBJ2-3; CDR3aa: CASSLSGGTGEDTQYF; CDR3nt: TGTGCCAGCAGTTTATCGGGGGGGACGGGAGAAGATACGCAGTATTTT
d_gene: NA; v_gene: TRBV6-5; abundance: many; j_gene: TRBJ1-1; CDR3aa: CASSYFSVGANTEAFF; CDR3nt: TGTGCCAGCAGTTACTTCTCGGTAGGTGCGAACACTGAAGCTTTCTTT
d_gene: NA; v_gene: TRBV20-1; abundance: NA; j_gene: TRBJ1-6; CDR3aa: CSAITGISYNSPLHF; CDR3nt: TGCAGTGCCATCACAGGGATCTCCTATAATTCACCCCTCCACTTT
d_gene: NA; v_gene: TRBV2; abundance: NA; j_gene: TRBJ2-7; CDR3aa: CASSEDRSYEQYF; CDR3nt: TGTGCCAGCAGTGAGGACAGATCCTACGAGCAGTACTTC
d_gene: NA; v_gene: TRBV20-1; abundance: NA; j_gene: TRBJ2-5; CDR3aa: CSAREQQTQYF; CDR3nt: TGCAGTGCTAGGGAGCAACAGACCCAGTACTTC
d_gene: TRBD2; v_gene: TRBV12-3/TRBV12-4; abundance: many; j_gene: TRBJ2-5; CDR3aa: CASSLRGGETQYF; CDR3nt: TGTGCCAGCAGTTTACGGGGGGGAGAGACCCAGTACTTC
d_gene: NA; v_gene: TRBV30; abundance: few; j_gene: TRBJ2-3; CDR3aa: CAWGRITDTQYF; CDR3nt: TGTGCCTGGGGGAGAATCACAGATACGCAGTATTTT
d_gene: NA; v_gene: TRBV29-1; abundance: NA; j_gene: TRBJ1-4; CDR3aa: CSVEHDDEKLFF; CDR3nt: TGCAGCGTTGAACACGATGATGAAAAACTGTTTTTT
d_gene: NA; v_gene: TRBV9; abundance: NA; j_gene: TRBJ1-3; CDR3aa: CASSVDPGVSGNTIYF; CDR3nt: TGTGCCAGCAGCGTAGACCCCGGAGTGTCTGGAAACACCATATATTTT
d_gene: TRBD2; v_gene: TRBV4-3; abundance: few; j_gene: TRBJ2-2; CDR3aa: CASSQVVTSGGNTGELFF; CDR3nt: TGCGCCAGCAGCCAAGTCGTGACTAGCGGGGGGAACACCGGGGAGCTGTTTTTT
d_gene: NA; v_gene: TRBV7-2; abundance: few; j_gene: TRBJ1-3; CDR3aa: CASSLARGGNTIYF; CDR3nt: TGTGCCAGCAGCTTAGCCAGGGGAGGAAACACCATATATTTT
d_gene: NA; v_gene: TRBV9; abundance: NA; j_gene: TRBJ1-3; CDR3aa: CASSPVGKISGNTIYF; CDR3nt: TGTGCCAGCAGCCCGGTGGGCAAAATCTCTGGAAACACCATATATTTT
d_gene: NA; v_gene: TRBV14; abundance: NA; j_gene: TRBJ2-1; CDR3aa: CASSRLGEYNEQFF; CDR3nt: TGTGCCAGCAGCAGACTAGGGGAATACAATGAGCAGTTCTTC
d_gene: TRBD1; v_gene: TRBV19; abundance: NA; j_gene: TRBJ1-1; CDR3aa: CAVRDRPNTEAFF; CDR3nt: TGTGCCGTACGGGACAGACCTAACACTGAAGCTTTCTTT
d_gene: TRBD1; v_gene: TRBV6-2/TRBV6-3; abundance: NA; j_gene: TRBJ1-2; CDR3aa: CASSRYRGTYGYTF; CDR3nt: TGTGCCAGCAGTCGCTACAGGGGCACCTATGGCTACACCTTC
d_gene: TRBD1; v_gene: TRBV20-1; abundance: NA; j_gene: TRBJ1-6; CDR3aa: CSARATGVYNSPLHF; CDR3nt: TGCAGTGCTAGGGCTACAGGGGTATATAATTCACCCCTCCACTTT
d_gene: NA; v_gene: TRBV2; abundance: many; j_gene: TRBJ2-5; CDR3aa: CASAAAAGRGETQYF; CDR3nt: TGTGCCAGCGCAGCCGCGGCGGGACGGGGAGAGACCCAGTACTTC
d_gene: TRBD2; v_gene: TRBV20-1; abundance: NA; j_gene: TRBJ2-7; CDR3aa: CSAPGRGGVEQYF; CDR3nt: TGCAGTGCCCCCGGGCGGGGGGGCGTCGAGCAGTACTTC
d_gene: NA; v_gene: TRBV6-5; abundance: few; j_gene: TRBJ1-5; CDR3aa: CASSYGREGQPQHF; CDR3nt: TGTGCCAGCAGTTACGGCAGGGAGGGGCAGCCCCAGCATTTT
d_gene: TRBD1; v_gene: TRBV12-3/TRBV12-4; abundance: NA; j_gene: TRBJ2-3; CDR3aa: CASGRQGTDTQYF; CDR3nt: TGTGCCAGCGGGCGACAGGGAACAGATACGCAGTATTTT
d_gene: NA; v_gene: TRBV4-3; abundance: NA; j_gene: TRBJ1-2; CDR3aa: CASSQEGRGRGSYGYTF; CDR3nt: TGCGCCAGCAGCCAAGAGGGGCGGGGCAGGGGCTCCTATGGCTACACCTTC
d_gene: TRBD1; v_gene: TRBV5-1; abundance: many; j_gene: TRBJ2-3; CDR3aa: CASSVVGTGSTDTQYF; CDR3nt: TGCGCCAGCAGCGTGGTCGGGACAGGAAGCACAGATACGCAGTATTTT
d_gene: NA; v_gene: TRBV6-2/TRBV6-3; abundance: many; j_gene: TRBJ2-1; CDR3aa: CASSYSAGPLVNEQFF; CDR3nt: TGTGCCAGCAGTTACTCTGCGGGCCCCCTGGTCAATGAGCAGTTCTTC
d_gene: NA; v_gene: TRBV7-2; abundance: NA; j_gene: TRBJ2-1; CDR3aa: CASSVVGYEQFF; CDR3nt: TGTGCCAGCAGTGTTGTAGGCTATGAGCAGTTCTTC
d_gene: TRBD2; v_gene: TRBV6-5; abundance: NA; j_gene: TRBJ2-3; CDR3aa: CASSYGRGANTQYF; CDR3nt: TGTGCCAGCAGTTACGGGCGGGGGGCGAATACGCAGTATTTT
d_gene: TRBD1; v_gene: TRBV27; abundance: NA; j_gene: TRBJ2-5; CDR3aa: CASSIGQGMETQYF; CDR3nt: TGTGCCAGCAGTATAGGACAGGGGATGGAGACCCAGTACTTC
d_gene: NA; v_gene: TRBV2; abundance: NA; j_gene: TRBJ2-7; CDR3aa: CASSEQRREYEQYF; CDR3nt: TGTGCCAGCAGTGAGCAACGGCGGGAATACGAGCAGTACTTC
d_gene: NA; v_gene: TRBV7-8; abundance: few; j_gene: TRBJ1-4; CDR3aa: CASSSPGGGRGEKLFF; CDR3nt: TGTGCCAGCAGCTCGCCGGGGGGCGGGCGCGGTGAAAAACTGTTTTTT
d_gene: TRBD2; v_gene: TRBV5-1; abundance: NA; j_gene: TRBJ2-3; CDR3aa: CASTSGTSTDTQYF; CDR3nt: TGCGCCAGCACCTCCGGGACTAGTACCGATACGCAGTATTTT
d_gene: NA; v_gene: TRBV7-2; abundance: many; j_gene: TRBJ2-6; CDR3aa: CASSFAGANVLTF; CDR3nt: TGTGCCAGCAGCTTTGCTGGGGCCAACGTCCTGACTTTC
d_gene: TRBD1; v_gene: TRBV6-5; abundance: few; j_gene: TRBJ1-2; CDR3aa: CASSYSIKGAYGYTF; CDR3nt: TGTGCCAGCAGTTACTCGATCAAGGGGGCCTATGGCTACACCTTC
d_gene: TRBD1; v_gene: TRBV3-1; abundance: few; j_gene: TRBJ1-1; CDR3aa: CASSLGQEGYTEAFF; CDR3nt: TGTGCCAGCAGCCTCGGACAGGAGGGGTACACTGAAGCTTTCTTT
d_gene: NA; v_gene: TRBV5-1; abundance: NA; j_gene: TRBJ2-5; CDR3aa: CASRSAPQGYQETQYF; CDR3nt: TGCGCCAGCCGCTCGGCCCCTCAGGGTTACCAAGAGACCCAGTACTTC
d_gene: TRBD2; v_gene: TRBV6-2/TRBV6-3; abundance: NA; j_gene: TRBJ2-3; CDR3aa: CASSYQGSGGVDTQYF; CDR3nt: TGTGCCAGCAGTTACCAAGGGAGCGGGGGTGTCGATACGCAGTATTTT
d_gene: NA; v_gene: TRBV12-3/TRBV12-4; abundance: many; j_gene: TRBJ2-7; CDR3aa: CASSRDGAYEQYF; CDR3nt: TGTGCCAGCAGTCGGGACGGGGCCTACGAGCAGTACTTC
d_gene: NA; v_gene: TRBV7-9; abundance: few; j_gene: TRBJ1-2; CDR3aa: CASSLQQGDGYTF; CDR3nt: TGTGCCAGCAGCTTACAACAGGGCGATGGCTACACCTTC
d_gene: TRBD1; v_gene: TRBV5-1; abundance: NA; j_gene: TRBJ2-4; CDR3aa: CASQAGTGSSANIQYF; CDR3nt: TGCGCCAGCCAGGCCGGGACAGGGTCCTCTGCAAACATTCAGTACTTC
d_gene: NA; v_gene: TRBV3-2; abundance: NA; j_gene: TRBJ1-1; CDR3aa: CASSPKTGEEPNSSEAFF; CDR3nt: TGTGCCAGCAGCCCAAAGACCGGAGAGGAGCCTAACTCCTCTGAAGCTTTCTTT
d_gene: TRBD1; v_gene: TRBV29-1; abundance: few; j_gene: TRBJ1-2; CDR3aa: CSVVTPGQGNYGYTF; CDR3nt: TGCAGCGTTGTCACCCCGGGACAGGGAAACTATGGCTACACCTTC
d_gene: NA; v_gene: TRBV24-1; abundance: few; j_gene: TRBJ1-1; CDR3aa: CATRVSGNAEAFF; CDR3nt: TGTGCCACCAGGGTTTCAGGGAACGCTGAAGCTTTCTTT
d_gene: NA; v_gene: TRBV12-3/TRBV12-4; abundance: few; j_gene: TRBJ2-7; CDR3aa: CASSLAAGGEQYF; CDR3nt: TGTGCCAGCAGTTTAGCGGCCGGGGGCGAGCAGTACTTC